The entry below describes one TCR beta chain. Its specificity is unknown. The investigators reverse transcribed all of the isolated RNA, so they sequenced expressed TCRB transcripts. Here immunoSEQ multiplex PCR was the method, and the copy in TCRdb shows in-frame clones only, minus some. Of 130,000 to 150,000 clones in the sample, about 51% are singletons; the top ten hold roughly 0.43%. This sample was taken from a study of beta chain features in type 1 diabetes. General study points: TCRB rearrangement may or may not be influenced by HLA type; here this remained unresolved.

Germline values: CDR1 KGHSH, CDR2 LQKENI. There are 14 residues in the CDR3. Losses at the gene ends were 6 bases for V and 6 bases for J; bases not matched to a gene: 7. Via CD45RO/CCR7/CD25/CD127/CD95/CD27, cells of the CD4+ naive, central memory, regulatory and stem cell-like memory subsets were sorted. All of the sorted populations showed purity greater than 95%. Sample: Tregs from blood. The rearrangement links TRBV18 to TRBJ1-5; 8 nucleotides line up with TRBD1. This receptor was taken from a man younger than 35 in good health. Here the CDR3 DNA reads TGTGCCAGCTCGACGGACAGGGTTGGTCAGCCCCAGCATTTT. This gives the protein CASSTDRVGQPQHF.